Below, one TCR beta chain is given with its context. The trim removed 5 bases at V and 2 bases at J, leaving 5 bases unmatched. CDR1 SGHTS and CDR2 YDEGEE come from the germline V gene. CDR3 length: 15 residues. These data originate in a study of blood T cell repertoires in COVID-19. Background on the study: The origin of the acute and convalescent COVID-19 samples was the United States, Italy and Spain. PBMCs, B-cell-depleted T cells, or T cells provided the cDNA or gDNA that made up the material.

The Seattle patients joined while their infection was active and were tracked longitudinally afterward. The authors' processing: Cell counts per sample came from amplifying reference gene primers. Assay used: immunoSEQ multiplex PCR; TCRdb lists only in-frame clones, some missing. Clonal size and the V and J genes are those of that table, whereas D and trimming came from the DNA. The table lists approximately 160,000 clones, around nine tenths of them singletons, with approximately 0.62% in the top ten. V and J are TRBV5-8 and TRBJ2-5; 11 nucleotides line up with TRBD2. The sequence was collected from a man between 60 and 75 years old with COVID-19, enrolled during active disease. The sequencing sample was made of peripheral blood. The CDR3 bases are TGTGCCAGCAGTCCGGGACTAGCGGATCAAGAGACCCAGTACTTC. This sequence encodes CASSPGLADQETQYF.